This T cell receptor beta chain came from a study of T cell responses to AZD1222 COVID-19 vaccine. General observations from the study: Nearly half of spike-specific TCRs reportedly target variant regions that are unmutated in the B.1.351 and B.1.1.7 variants. Baseline serostatus was positive in only a handful of AZD1222 recipients. Repertoire sampling occurred only after the peak T cell response.

The CDR3 runs 16 residues. Germline lookup yields CDR1 KGHSH and CDR2 LQKENI. Losses at the gene ends were 0 bases for V and 2 bases for J; bases not matched to a gene: 6. TCRdb keeps only in-frame clones here, not all; method: immunoSEQ multiplex PCR. The table records around 130,000 clones, 75% to 90% of them present only once. On this clone itself: Its antigen is unknown.

This rearrangement joins TRBV18 to TRBJ2-5; 7 bases fit TRBD2. Sequencing was performed on peripheral blood, taken on day 0 of AZD1222 vaccination. The source is an adult in good health. The CDR3 loop reads CASSPPSSGLQETQYF. The DNA of the CDR3 is TGTGCCAGCTCACCACCGAGTAGCGGGCTTCAAGAGACCCAGTACTTC.